A few counts support the clone carrying this T cell receptor (beta chain). Its antigen is still unknown. TCRdb itself ran the reads through MiXCR, one entry per CDR3 protein. This table holds 630,000 or so distinct CDR3 sequences, more than 20% found once. This sample stems from a study of T cell repertoires in cytomegalovirus infection. Study as a whole: CMV infection and matching HLA type were both indicated by public TCR beta signatures. Findings and limits, study-wide: What dominated the ex vivo response were HLA-C-restricted CMV-specific TCR beta clonotypes.

The CDR3 totals 16 residues. Per the germline V gene, CDR1 is MNHEY and CDR2 is SVGEGT. Losses at the gene ends were 0 bases for V and 5 bases for J; bases not matched to a gene: 6. Sample: CD8+ T cells from PBMCs. The sequence came from a human donor in good health (CMV status not recorded). Some clones in this sample may be carry-over from other donors' samples. The J gene is TRBJ2-2, the V gene TRBV6-2 or TRBV6-3; TRBD1 matches at 7 bases. The CDR3 nucleotides are TGTGCCAGCAGTTACTCGGACAGGCCGGGGACCGGGGAGCTGTTTTTT. Translating gives CASSYSDRPGTGELFF.